The 22 T cell receptor beta chains below come from one sample, sequenced in a study of cytomegalovirus exposure and HLA in healthy donors. A multiplex PCR was run with 60 Vbeta primers and 13 Jbeta primers. The repertoire was sequenced with immunoSEQ multiplex PCR; TCRdb's copy has only in-frame clones and lacks some. The data show 85,000 to 110,000 clones, more than 75% seen once. The sample comprised PBMCs. These receptors were taken from a woman aged 18-29 years in good health and CMV-seropositive.

The chain employs TRBV7-9 and TRBJ1-1; D is unresolved. The CDR3 covers 13 residues. Per the germline V gene, CDR1 is SEHNR and CDR2 is FQNEAQ (reference sequence). Trimming pared 0 bases from V and 4 bases from J, leaving 6 bases between. This CDR3 reads CASSLALSTEAFF. The CDR3 coding sequence is TGTGCCAGCAGCTTAGCTCTGAGCACTGAAGCTTTCTTT.

This clone is a singleton in its sample. V and J are TRBV27 and TRBJ2-1, with 13 bases aligning to TRBD2. Germline assignment: CDR1 MNHEY and CDR2 SMNVEV (reference sequence). The CDR3 spans 12 residues. J was trimmed by 10 bases and V by 10 bases; bases with no gene match: 4. CDR3 nucleotide sequence: TGTGCCACGGGACTAGCGGGACGGGAGCAGTTCTTC. It is translated as CATGLAGREQFF.

The chain has TRBV9 and TRBJ2-3; D remains ambiguous. Germline values: CDR1 SGDLS, CDR2 YYNGEE. V was clipped by 0 bases and J by 2 bases, with 10 bases between them. The CDR3 contains 15 residues. DNA for the CDR3: TGTGCCAGCAGCGTAGAGGCCAGGAACACAGATACGCAGTATTTT. This encodes CASSVEARNTDTQYF.

J is TRBJ2-1 and V is TRBV4-1; 11 nucleotides agree with TRBD2. CDR1 and CDR2 (germline): MGHRA, YSYEKL. The V gene end was trimmed by 1 base and the J gene end by 7 bases; junction bases not matched to a gene: 3. There are 15 residues in the CDR3. CDR3 bases: TGCGCCAGCAGCCAAGGACTAGCGGGGTTGAATGAGCAGTTCTTC. Encoded protein: CASSQGLAGLNEQFF.

In nucleotides, the CDR3 is TGTGCCAGCAGCTTAGCGAGCTCTGGAAACACCATATATTTT. It translates to CASSLASSGNTIYF. This rearrangement joins TRBV5-6 to TRBJ1-3, with D uncertain. The CDR3 is 14 residues long. The germline gives CDR1 SGHDT, CDR2 YYEEEE. V gave up 2 bases and J gave up 0 bases, with 6 bases separating them.

The rearrangement joins TRBV9 to TRBJ1-3; no reliable D call. In germline, CDR1 is SGDLS, CDR2 YYNGEE. V was clipped by 0 bases and J by 0 bases, with 13 bases between them. This CDR3 contains 17 residues. CDR3 in amino acids: CASSVAFMRDSGNTIYF. DNA of the CDR3: TGTGCCAGCAGCGTAGCATTTATGAGGGACTCTGGAAACACCATATATTTT. The variable domain in full, completed from reference TRBV9 and TRBJ1-3, reads DSGVTQTPKHLITATGQRVTLRCSPRSGDLSVYWYQQSLDQGLQFLIQYYNGEERAKGNILERFSAQQFPDLHSELNLSSLELGDSALYFCASSVAFMRDSGNTIYFGEGSWLTVV.

Turning to this clone: Other nucleotide sequences in the sample specify the same CDR3. This rearrangement joins TRBV9 to TRBJ2-7; 8 bases map to TRBD2. Germline V gives CDR1 SGDLS, CDR2 YYNGEE. This CDR3 spans 15 amino acids. After removal of 0 bases from V and 3 bases from J, the junction contained 5 bases not matched to a gene. CDR3 amino acids: CASSVGTSGSYEQYF. Written as DNA, the CDR3 is TGTGCCAGCAGCGTAGGAACCAGCGGGAGCTACGAGCAGTACTTC. The full variable domain, its missing parts supplied by reference TRBV9 and TRBJ2-7, is DSGVTQTPKHLITATGQRVTLRCSPRSGDLSVYWYQQSLDQGLQFLIQYYNGEERAKGNILERFSAQQFPDLHSELNLSSLELGDSALYFCASSVGTSGSYEQYFGPGTRLTVT.

The chain joins TRBV5-1 to TRBJ2-2; 11 bases line up with TRBD1. Trimming removed 3 bases from V and 5 bases from J; junction bases left unmatched: 21. CDR3 length equals 21 residues. Germline lookup yields CDR1 SGHRS and CDR2 YFSETQ. The CDR3 DNA reads as TGCGCCAGCAGCTCTACCCTGGGCAGGGGACAGGGGGAATGGAAGACCGGGGAGCTGTTTTTT. This encodes CASSSTLGRGQGEWKTGELFF. Together with reference TRBV5-1 and TRBJ2-2, the CDR3 gives the full variable domain: KAGVTQTPRYLIKTRGQQVTLSCSPISGHRSVSWYQQTPGQGLQFLFEYFSETQRNKGNFPGRFSGRQFSNSRSEMNVSTLELGDSALYLCASSSTLGRGQGEWKTGELFFGEGSRLTVL.

J is TRBJ2-1 and V is TRBV27; D might be TRBD1 (7 bases). This CDR3 is 20 amino acids long. Trimming stripped 3 bases from V and 5 bases from J, with 29 bases between. Per germline, CDR1 MNHEY and CDR2 SMNVEV (reference sequence). The CDR3: CASSFTGSRGPGLLNNEQFF. In DNA form, the CDR3 reads TGTGCCAGCAGTTTTACAGGCTCAAGGGGGCCCGGACTATTAAACAATGAGCAGTTCTTC.

The V call is TRBV6-5, the J call TRBJ1-1; TRBD1 matches 7 bases. The CDR3 contains 15 residues. V shed 3 bases and J 1 base; nucleotides not matched to a gene: 5. Per the germline V gene, CDR1 is MNHEY and CDR2 is SVGAGI. CDR3 region: CASSYWGQSNTEAFF. CDR3 bases: TGTGCCAGCAGTTATTGGGGACAGTCGAACACTGAAGCTTTCTTT.

The chain recombines TRBV7-2 with TRBJ2-1, with D maybe TRBD1 (6 bases). Germline values: CDR1 SGHTA, CDR2 FQGNSA. The V gene lost 1 base and the J gene lost 0 bases, with 13 bases spanning the gap. CDR3 length: 17 residues. Written as DNA, the CDR3 is TGTGCCAGCAGCTTAGGCAGGGCAGGGGTCTCCTACAATGAGCAGTTCTTC. It translates to CASSLGRAGVSYNEQFF.

The genes are TRBV11-1 and TRBJ2-5; 9 nucleotides align to TRBD1. Trimming cost V 6 bases and J 4 bases; bases outside gene matches: 9. Germline V gene lookup returns CDR1 SGHAT and CDR2 FQDESV (reference sequence). This CDR3 region has 15 residues. The CDR3 loop is CASRLGQGKGETQYF. The CDR3 bases are TGTGCCAGCAGATTGGGACAGGGTAAGGGAGAGACCCAGTACTTC. Combining the CDR3 with reference TRBV11-1 and TRBJ2-5 gives the whole variable domain EAEVAQSPRYKITEKSQAVAFWCDPISGHATLYWYRQILGQGPELLVQFQDESVVDDSQLPKDRFSAERLKGVDSTLKIQPAELGDSAMYLCASRLGQGKGETQYFGPGTRLLVL.

V gene TRBV5-4 combines with J gene TRBJ2-5; maybe TRBD1 (5 bases). The germline V gene encodes CDR1 SGHNT and CDR2 YYREEE (reference sequence). CDR3 length equals 15 residues. Trimming shortened V by 1 base and J by 0 bases, and 10 bases separated the two germline ends. This CDR3 reads CASSLTQGNQETQYF. In DNA, the CDR3 is TGTGCCAGCAGCTTGACGCAGGGAAACCAAGAGACCCAGTACTTC.

The chain employs TRBV4-2 and TRBJ2-2; weak D call: TRBD1 (5 bases). CDR1 is LGHNA and CDR2 is YNFKEQ in the germline V gene. V was pared by 0 bases and J by 3 bases, with 11 bases between. This CDR3 is 16 amino acids long. Here the CDR3 DNA reads TGTGCCAGCAGCCAAGAGGACACAGAGGACACCGGGGAGCTGTTTTTT. This gives the protein CASSQEDTEDTGELFF.

The rearrangement uses TRBV7-9 and TRBJ2-5, with 11 nucleotides matching TRBD2. V lost 1 base to trimming and J lost 1 base; unmatched junction nucleotides: 5. The CDR3 runs to 17 residues. Germline CDR1 and CDR2: SEHNR and FQNEAQ (reference sequence). CDR3 in amino acids: CASSLGTSGGFQETQYF. DNA for the CDR3: TGTGCCAGCAGCTTAGGTACTAGCGGGGGTTTCCAAGAGACCCAGTACTTC.

The V and J genes are TRBV5-4 and TRBJ2-7; TRBD1 matches at 7 bases. Germline V CDR1 and CDR2: SGHNT, YYREEE (reference sequence). Trimming at V came to 4 bases and at J to 4 bases, leaving 5 bases not matched to a gene. The CDR3 consists of 13 residues. Here the CDR3 reads CASSDRALYEQYF. CDR3 DNA: TGTGCCAGCAGCGACAGGGCTCTTTACGAGCAGTACTTC.

The chain combines TRBV11-3 with TRBJ2-7, with TRBD1 matching over 7 bases. V was clipped by 4 bases and J by 6 bases; unmatched bases: 12. The length of the CDR3 is 15 residues. The germline V gene encodes CDR1 SGHNT and CDR2 YENEEA. The CDR3 sequence is CASSYTGTAATEQYF. DNA of the CDR3: TGTGCCAGCAGCTATACCGGGACAGCGGCTACCGAGCAGTACTTC.

V is TRBV6-5 and J is TRBJ1-5; no firm D call. The CDR3 is made up of 14 amino acids. Germline CDR1 reads MNHEY; CDR2 reads SVGAGI. V shed 4 bases and J shed 2 bases, with 9 bases lying between them. CDR3 in DNA: TGTGCCAGCAGTTGGAGAGAAGGCAATCAGCCCCAGCATTTT. Protein sequence: CASSWREGNQPQHF.

The chain combines TRBV7-6 with TRBJ2-5; D remains ambiguous. V was trimmed by 3 bases and J by 2 bases, leaving 4 bases between them. Looked up from germline, CDR1 is SGHVS and CDR2 is FNYEAQ. This CDR3 has 12 amino acids. The CDR3 DNA sequence: TGTGCCAGCAGCTTTTCGCAAGAGACCCAGTACTTC. This sequence encodes CASSFSQETQYF.

This clone was counted only a few times. The chain is built from TRBV19 and TRBJ1-2; perhaps TRBD1 as D (5 bases). The ends were cut back, 6 bases at V and 6 bases at J, with 14 bases in the middle. Germline V gene data show CDR1 as LNHDA and CDR2 as SQIVND (reference sequence). This CDR3 region has 13 residues. CDR3: CASSPGGFNGYTF. In DNA form, the CDR3 reads TGTGCCAGTAGCCCCGGGGGGTTTAATGGCTACACCTTC.

Only a few counts were recorded for this clone. The J gene is TRBJ2-5, the V gene TRBV6-1; TRBD2 matches at 9 bases. After removal of 1 base from V and 7 bases from J, the junction contained 1 base not matched to a gene. This CDR3 is built from 13 residues. CDR1 is MNHNS, CDR2 SASEGT, per germline. For the CDR3, the DNA is TGTGCCAGCAGTGAAGGCGGGGGGGGGACCCAGTACTTC. It yields the protein CASSEGGGGTQYF.

This clone was recorded only once. The rearrangement links TRBV7-6 to TRBJ2-7; TRBD1 agrees at 7 bases. Germline CDR1 reads SGHVS; CDR2 reads FNYEAQ. The CDR3 covers 17 residues. V lost 0 bases to trimming and J lost 2 bases; unmatched junction nucleotides: 10. The DNA for the CDR3 is TGTGCCAGCAGCTTAGCCCAAAGTTTGCAGGGGGCCTACGAGCAGTACTTC. This gives the protein CASSLAQSLQGAYEQYF.